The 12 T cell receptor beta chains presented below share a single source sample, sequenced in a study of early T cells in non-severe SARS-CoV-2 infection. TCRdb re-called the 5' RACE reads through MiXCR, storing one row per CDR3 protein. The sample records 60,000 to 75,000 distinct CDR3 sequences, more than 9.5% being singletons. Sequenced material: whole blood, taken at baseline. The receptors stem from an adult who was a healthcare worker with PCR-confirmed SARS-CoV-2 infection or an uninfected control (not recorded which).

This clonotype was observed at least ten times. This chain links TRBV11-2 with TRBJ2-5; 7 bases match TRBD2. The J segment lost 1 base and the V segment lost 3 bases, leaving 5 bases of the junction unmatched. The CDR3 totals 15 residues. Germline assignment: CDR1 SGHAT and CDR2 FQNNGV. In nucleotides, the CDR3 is TGTGCCAGCAGCTTCCTGGGAGGGAGCCAAGAGACCCAGTACTTC. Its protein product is CASSFLGGSQETQYF.

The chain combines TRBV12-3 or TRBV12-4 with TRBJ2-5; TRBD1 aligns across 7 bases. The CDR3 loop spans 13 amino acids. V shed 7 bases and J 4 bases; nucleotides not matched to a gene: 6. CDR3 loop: CASNKQGSETQYF. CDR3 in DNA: TGTGCCAGCAACAAACAGGGGTCAGAGACCCAGTACTTC.

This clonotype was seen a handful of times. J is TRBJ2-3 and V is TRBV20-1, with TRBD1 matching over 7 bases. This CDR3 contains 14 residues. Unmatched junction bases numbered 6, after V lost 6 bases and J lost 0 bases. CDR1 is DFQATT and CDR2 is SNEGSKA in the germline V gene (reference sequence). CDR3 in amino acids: CSAMGQSSTDTQYF. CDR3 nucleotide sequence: TGCAGTGCCATGGGACAGTCAAGCACAGATACGCAGTATTTT.

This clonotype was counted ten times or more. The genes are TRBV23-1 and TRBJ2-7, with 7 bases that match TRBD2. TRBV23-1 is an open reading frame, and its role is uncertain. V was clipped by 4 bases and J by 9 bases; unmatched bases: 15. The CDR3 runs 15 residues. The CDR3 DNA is TGCGCCAGCAGTCTTGAAGGGAACGGCGAGCGGGGGCAGTACTTC. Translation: CASSLEGNGERGQYF.

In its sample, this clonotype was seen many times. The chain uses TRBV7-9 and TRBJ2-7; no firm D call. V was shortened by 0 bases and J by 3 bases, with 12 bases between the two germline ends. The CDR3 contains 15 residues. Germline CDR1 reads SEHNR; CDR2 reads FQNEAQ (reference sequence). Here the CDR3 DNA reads TGTGCCAGCAGCTTAGCGGTGAACAGATACTACGAGCAGTACTTC. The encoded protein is CASSLAVNRYYEQYF. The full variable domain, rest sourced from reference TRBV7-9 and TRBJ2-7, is DTGVSQNPRHKITKRGQNVTFRCDPISEHNRLYWYRQTLGQGPEFLTYFQNEAQLEKSRLLSDRFSAERPKGSFSTLEIQRTEQGDSAMYLCASSLAVNRYYEQYFGPGTRLTVT.

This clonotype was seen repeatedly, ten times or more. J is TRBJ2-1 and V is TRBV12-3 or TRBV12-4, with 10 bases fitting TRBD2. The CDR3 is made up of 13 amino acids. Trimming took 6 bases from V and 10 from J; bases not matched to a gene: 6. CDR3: CASRRSGGSEQFF. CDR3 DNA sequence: TGTGCCAGCAGACGTAGCGGGGGGAGCGAGCAGTTCTTC.

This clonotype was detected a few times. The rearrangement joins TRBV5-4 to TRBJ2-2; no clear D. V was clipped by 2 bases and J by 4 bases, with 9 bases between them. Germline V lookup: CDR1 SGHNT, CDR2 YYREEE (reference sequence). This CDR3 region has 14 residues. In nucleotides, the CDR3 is TGTGCCAGCAGCTTAATCCCGAGCACCGGGGAGCTGTTTTTT. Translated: CASSLIPSTGELFF.

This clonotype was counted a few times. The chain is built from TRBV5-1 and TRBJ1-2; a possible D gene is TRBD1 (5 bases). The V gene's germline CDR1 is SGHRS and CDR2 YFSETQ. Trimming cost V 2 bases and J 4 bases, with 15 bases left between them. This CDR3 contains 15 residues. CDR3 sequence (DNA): TGCGCCAGCAGCTTTACGACAGAGACGAGCTATGGCTACACCTTC. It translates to CASSFTTETSYGYTF.

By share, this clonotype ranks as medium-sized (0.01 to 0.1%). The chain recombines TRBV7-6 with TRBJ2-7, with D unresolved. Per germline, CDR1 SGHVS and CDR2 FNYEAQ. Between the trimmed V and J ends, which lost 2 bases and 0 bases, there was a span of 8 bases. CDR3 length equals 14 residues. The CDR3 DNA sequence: TGTGCCAGCAGCTTAACAGAAGCCTCCTACGAGCAGTACTTC. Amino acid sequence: CASSLTEASYEQYF.

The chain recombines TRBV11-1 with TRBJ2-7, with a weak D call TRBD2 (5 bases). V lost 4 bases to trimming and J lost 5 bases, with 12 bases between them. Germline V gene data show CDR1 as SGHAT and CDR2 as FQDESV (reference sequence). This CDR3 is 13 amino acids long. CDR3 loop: CASSSGGPNEQYF. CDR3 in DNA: TGTGCCAGCAGCTCCGGAGGTCCCAACGAGCAGTACTTC.

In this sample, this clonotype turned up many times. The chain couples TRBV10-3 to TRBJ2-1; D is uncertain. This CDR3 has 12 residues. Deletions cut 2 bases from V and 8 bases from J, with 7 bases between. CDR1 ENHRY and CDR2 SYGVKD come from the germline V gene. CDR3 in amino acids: CAISEKRDEQFF. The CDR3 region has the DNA TGTGCCATCAGTGAGAAACGCGATGAGCAGTTCTTC.

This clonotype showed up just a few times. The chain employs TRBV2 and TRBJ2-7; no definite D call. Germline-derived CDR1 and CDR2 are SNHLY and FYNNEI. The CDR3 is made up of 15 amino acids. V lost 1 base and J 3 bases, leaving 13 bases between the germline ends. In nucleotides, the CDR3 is TGTGCCAGCAGTGAAGGGCACCTCACACTCTACGAGCAGTACTTC. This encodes CASSEGHLTLYEQYF.